This T cell receptor (beta chain) stems from a study of vaccination and CD4 T cells after COVID-19. A remark on this clonotype: No antigen is known for it.

The CDR3 has 17 residues. With 0 bases removed from V and 9 bases from J, the gap between germline ends came to 23 bases. Germline assignment: CDR1 SGHRS and CDR2 YFSETQ. The treatment here: approximately 10-day PBMC culture with coronavirus spike peptide pools or control peptides (ViraFEST assay). Study-level findings and limits: The study examined relatively few convalescent patients and included no early post-infection timepoints. Rising from about 20 to 38, the median of SARS-CoV-2-reactive clonotypes did not change significantly.

The Oncomine TCR Beta short-read assay was applied to DNA of cultured CD4+ T cells. TCRdb re-derived calls from the PCR reads in MiXCR, one entry per CDR3 protein. The table has under 20,000 distinct CDR3 sequences, approximately 40% seen once. This chain links TRBV5-1 with TRBJ2-3; a possible D gene is TRBD1 (5 bases). Sequencing was performed on CD4+ T cells from blood, cultured in vitro, taken after SARS-CoV-2 vaccination. The TCR was taken from a human donor who had recovered from COVID-19. The CDR3 region is CASSLAVAGTLGHTQYF. The CDR3 nucleotides read TGCGCCAGCAGCTTGGCCGTGGCAGGCACGCTGGGGCACACGCAGTATTTT.